Listed below are T cell receptor beta chains from one sample, sequenced in a study of blood T cell repertoires in COVID-19. Clones were read by immunoSEQ multiplex PCR, and TCRdb kept only the in-frame ones, dropping some. This table holds fewer than 200,000 clones, approximately 83% found once. Sample: peripheral blood. These receptors originate from a man aged 50 or older with active or convalescent COVID-19. Both conserved end residues are part of each CDR3. The order of the fields is V gene, D gene, J gene, clone size, CDR3 protein, CDR3 DNA. A D gene is named only where the DNA matches it firmly. Size is stated for part of the rows, as once, few or many counts, or as a class when the clone is expanded.

>TRBV14|TRBD2|TRBJ2-3|-
CASSQDLGLAGDTDTQYF
TGTGCCAGCAGCCAAGATCTAGGACTAGCGGGGGACACAGATACGCAGTATTTT
>TRBV4-3|-|TRBJ1-3|-
CASSPERGNTIYF
TGCGCCAGCAGCCCGGAGCGAGGAAACACCATATATTTT
>TRBV7-9|TRBD1|TRBJ1-5|few
CASSPGQANQPQHF
TGTGCCAGCAGCCCAGGACAGGCCAATCAGCCCCAGCATTTT
>TRBV5-1|-|TRBJ1-2|few
CASSLSSGDGYTF
TGCGCCAGCAGCTTGTCGTCGGGGGATGGCTACACCTTC
>TRBV4-1|-|TRBJ1-5|-
CASSHGGSGSNQPQHF
TGCGCCAGCAGCCATGGGGGGTCCGGGAGCAATCAGCCCCAGCATTTT
>TRBV27|-|TRBJ1-2|few
CASSLKRSSPGGVQGGYTF
TGTGCCAGCAGTTTGAAAAGATCCTCCCCCGGGGGGGTTCAGGGGGGCTACACCTTC
>TRBV5-1|TRBD1|TRBJ1-2|-
CASSNRTGKYGYTF
TGCGCCAGCAGCAACCGGACAGGGAAGTATGGCTACACCTTC
>TRBV28|TRBD1|TRBJ2-5|-
CASSLWRTGGGETQYF
TGTGCCAGCAGTTTATGGAGGACAGGGGGCGGCGAGACCCAGTACTTC
>TRBV4-3|-|TRBJ2-1|-
CASSRLAGGNEQFF
TGCGCCAGCAGCCGCCTAGCCGGGGGAAATGAGCAGTTCTTC
>TRBV9|-|TRBJ2-7|-
CASSVDSNSYEQYF
TGTGCCAGCAGCGTAGACTCGAACTCCTACGAGCAGTACTTC
>TRBV6-5|-|TRBJ2-1|once
CASSYSAVNNEQFF
TGTGCCAGCAGTTATAGTGCCGTAAACAATGAGCAGTTCTTC
>TRBV7-2|-|TRBJ1-5|few
CASSLESYSKHF
TGTGCCAGCAGCTTAGAATCCTACTCCAAGCATTTT
>TRBV18|-|TRBJ2-2|-
CASSDAGILNTGELFF
TGTGCCAGCTCGGACGCAGGGATCTTGAACACCGGGGAGCTGTTTTTT
>TRBV6-5|-|TRBJ2-7|-
CASNPRTEVYEQYF
TGTGCCAGCAACCCTCGGACTGAGGTCTACGAGCAGTACTTC
>TRBV18|TRBD1|TRBJ2-2|-
CASSNLGTGNTGELFF
TGTGCCAGCTCTAACTTGGGGACAGGGAACACCGGGGAGCTGTTTTTT
>TRBV5-4|-|TRBJ1-1|-
CASSPGRGEAFF
TGTGCCAGCAGCCCAGGACGGGGTGAAGCTTTCTTT
>TRBV29-1|-|TRBJ1-2|once
CSVVRGGINYGYTF
TGCAGCGTTGTACGGGGGGGCATTAACTATGGCTACACCTTC
>TRBV7-2|-|TRBJ1-5|-
CASSPRGGNQPQHF
TGTGCCAGCAGCCCTAGGGGGGGTAATCAGCCCCAGCATTTT
>TRBV6-5|-|TRBJ1-5|-
CASSYAEYSNQPQHF
TGTGCCAGCAGTTACGCGGAATATAGCAATCAGCCCCAGCATTTT
>TRBV30|TRBD1|TRBJ1-1|-
CAWSDGTGMNTEAFF
TGTGCCTGGAGCGATGGGACAGGTATGAACACTGAAGCTTTCTTT
>TRBV28|-|TRBJ1-6|-
CASSPSQDSPLHF
TGTGCCAGCAGCCCCTCCCAGGATTCACCCCTCCACTTT
>TRBV4-3|-|TRBJ2-6|-
CASSQAFSGANVLTF
TGCGCCAGCAGCCAAGCATTCTCTGGGGCCAACGTCCTGACTTTC
>TRBV28|-|TRBJ2-2|-
CASSLALAGGPGELFF
TGTGCCAGCAGTTTGGCGTTGGCAGGGGGGCCCGGGGAGCTGTTTTTT
>TRBV5-1|-|TRBJ2-5|-
CASSLEALETQYF
TGCGCCAGCAGCTTGGAAGCCCTGGAGACCCAGTACTTC
>TRBV4-1|-|TRBJ1-1|-
CASSQESGVNTEAFF
TGCGCCAGCAGCCAAGAATCGGGGGTGAACACTGAAGCTTTCTTT
>TRBV4-2|-|TRBJ2-4|-
CASSQDYRETAKNIQYF
TGTGCCAGCAGCCAAGATTACAGGGAGACGGCCAAAAACATTCAGTACTTC
>TRBV15|-|TRBJ1-5|-
CATSGERNHPGPQHF
TGTGCCACCAGCGGAGAGCGGAACCACCCGGGGCCCCAGCATTTT
>TRBV25-1|TRBD2|TRBJ2-7|-
CASSEGSGGPYEQYF
TGTGCCAGCAGTGAAGGTAGCGGGGGCCCATACGAGCAGTACTTC
>TRBV7-2|-|TRBJ2-2|once
CASSSKGGSVVNTGELFF
TGTGCCAGCAGCTCCAAGGGGGGGTCGGTTGTGAACACCGGGGAGCTGTTTTTT
>TRBV2|-|TRBJ2-2|once
CASSSLDRPTGELFF
TGTGCCAGCAGTTCTCTTGACAGACCAACCGGGGAGCTGTTTTTT
>TRBV1|-|TRBJ2-7|-
CTSSQGLVGYEQYF
TGCACCAGCAGCCAAGGTCTAGTTGGCTACGAGCAGTACTTC
>TRBV5-6|-|TRBJ1-6|-
CASSHDRSSPLHF
TGTGCCAGCAGCCATGACAGGTCTTCACCCCTCCACTTT
>TRBV6-4|-|TRBJ1-2|-
CASSSGIGYTF
TGTGCCAGCAGCTCAGGGATCGGCTACACCTTC
>TRBV7-9|-|TRBJ1-1|-
CASDTIGGTEAFF
TGTGCCAGCGACACCATTGGAGGAACTGAAGCTTTCTTT
>TRBV7-2|-|TRBJ2-3|-
CASSLLGVTDTQYF
TGTGCCAGCAGCCTCTTGGGAGTAACAGATACGCAGTATTTT
>TRBV2|TRBD1|TRBJ2-1|-
CASSSLGQAREQFF
TGTGCCAGCAGTTCCCTTGGACAGGCCCGAGAGCAGTTCTTC
>TRBV4-2|-|TRBJ2-1|-
CASSPRVGGETYNEQFF
TGTGCCAGCAGCCCCCGCGTCGGCGGGGAAACCTACAATGAGCAGTTCTTC
>TRBV7-5|-|TRBJ1-3|-
CVRSFRGDRGRDTIYF
TGTGTCAGAAGCTTTCGAGGAGACAGGGGCCGAGACACCATATATTTT
>TRBV5-1|-|TRBJ1-1|-
CASSLTDSPNTEAFF
TGCGCCAGCAGCTTAACGGACAGTCCGAACACTGAAGCTTTCTTT
>TRBV7-2|-|TRBJ2-2|-
CASSLAQNTGELFF
TGTGCCAGCAGCTTGGCACAAAACACCGGGGAGCTGTTTTTT
>TRBV10-1|-|TRBJ2-1|-
CASRVKSSSEQFF
TGCGCCAGCAGGGTTAAGTCTAGCAGTGAGCAGTTCTTC
>TRBV6-5|TRBD1|TRBJ1-3|-
CASSLGQASGNTIYF
TGTGCCAGCAGTTTAGGACAGGCCTCTGGAAACACCATATATTTT
>TRBV6-4|TRBD1|TRBJ1-6|-
CASSEPTGLKYNSPLHF
TGTGCCAGCAGTGAACCGACAGGGCTTAAGTATAATTCACCCCTCCACTTT